The TCR beta chain under discussion was sequenced for a study of spatial heterogeneity in lung cancer. This clonotype came up many times. Its antigen is still unknown. General study points: Ubiquitous expanded tumor TCRs showed up in blood more at resection than follow-up.

Germline CDR1 and CDR2: SGHTA and FQGNSA. The CDR3 loop spans 15 amino acids. V was pared by 3 bases and J by 2 bases, with 6 bases of the junction left unmatched. As to time point: sample taken at primary tumor resection. Unsorted tumor, nontumor lung tissue or cryopreserved PBMC supplied the whole RNA. A total of some 70 untreated early-stage non-small cell lung cancer patients served as donors. TCRdb reprocessed the 5' RACE reads with MiXCR, giving one entry per CDR3 protein. The top ten hold roughly 12% of the sample, which has about 39,000 distinct CDR3 sequences, approximately 5.5% seen once. This clonotype originated in a male donor with early-stage non-small cell lung cancer. The chain employs TRBV7-2 and TRBJ2-5, with 7 positions matching TRBD1. The input for sequencing was PBMCs, taken at surgery. CDR3 loop: CASSFYGTVQETQYF. The CDR3 DNA sequence: TGTGCCAGCAGCTTTTACGGGACAGTACAAGAGACCCAGTACTTC.